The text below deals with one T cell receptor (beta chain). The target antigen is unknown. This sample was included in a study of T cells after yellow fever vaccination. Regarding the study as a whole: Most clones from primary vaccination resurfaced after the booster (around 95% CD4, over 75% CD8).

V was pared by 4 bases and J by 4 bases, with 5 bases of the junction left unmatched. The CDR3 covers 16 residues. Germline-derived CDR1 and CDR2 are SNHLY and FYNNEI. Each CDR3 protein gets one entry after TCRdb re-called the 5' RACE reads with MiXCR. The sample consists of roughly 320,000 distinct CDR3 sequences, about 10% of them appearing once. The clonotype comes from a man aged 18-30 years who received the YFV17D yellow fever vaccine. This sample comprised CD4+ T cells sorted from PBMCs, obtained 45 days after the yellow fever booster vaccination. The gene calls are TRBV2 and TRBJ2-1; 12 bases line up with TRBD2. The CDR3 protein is CASSGLAGAVYNEQFF. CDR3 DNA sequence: TGTGCCAGCAGTGGACTAGCGGGGGCGGTGTACAATGAGCAGTTCTTC.